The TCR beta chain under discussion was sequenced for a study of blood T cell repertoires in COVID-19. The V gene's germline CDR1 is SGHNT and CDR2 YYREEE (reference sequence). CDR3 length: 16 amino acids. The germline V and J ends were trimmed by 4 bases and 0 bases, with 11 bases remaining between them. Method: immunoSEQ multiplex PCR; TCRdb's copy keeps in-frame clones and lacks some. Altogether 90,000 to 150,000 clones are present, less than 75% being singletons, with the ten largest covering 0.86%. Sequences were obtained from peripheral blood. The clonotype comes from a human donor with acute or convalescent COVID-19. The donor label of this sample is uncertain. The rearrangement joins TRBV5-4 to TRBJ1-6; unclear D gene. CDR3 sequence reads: CASSPLPSSYNSPLHF. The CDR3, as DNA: TGTGCCAGCAGCCCACTCCCGAGCTCCTATAATTCACCCCTCCACTTT.